The 14 T cell receptor beta chains given below trace back to one sample, sequenced in a study of T-cell memory formation after mild COVID-19. TCRdb fed the 5' RACE reads into MiXCR, producing one record per CDR3 protein. The table has 200,000 to 250,000 distinct CDR3 sequences, around 27% seen once; the top ten hold roughly 10%. The sequencing input was PBMCs or a T cell subset sorted from them (not recorded which). The origin of the receptors is an adult woman who had mild COVID-19 (a few samples of this study predate the infection). Cell type and time point are not known.

This clonotype was observed a few times. The chain combines TRBV2 with TRBJ2-2, with unresolved D. The length of the CDR3 is 17 residues. V lost 0 bases to trimming and J lost 0 bases, with 11 bases between them. Looked up from germline, CDR1 is SNHLY and CDR2 is FYNNEI. DNA for the CDR3: TGTGCCAGCAGTGAAGCGCGAGCACATTCGAACACCGGGGAGCTGTTTTTT. Its translation: CASSEARAHSNTGELFF.

The CDR3 reads CAWSYSSYEQYF. The CDR3 DNA sequence: TGTGCCTGGAGTTACAGCTCCTACGAGCAGTACTTC. V is TRBV30 and J is TRBJ2-7, with D unresolved. Germline CDR1 is GTSNPN and CDR2 is SVGIG (reference sequence). CDR3 length: 12 amino acids. V shed 2 bases and J shed 0 bases, with 5 bases lying between them.

The chain is built from TRBV3-1 and TRBJ2-1; no clear D. The length of the CDR3 is 13 residues. V lost 1 base and J lost 9, with 10 bases in between. Germline assignment: CDR1 LGHDT and CDR2 YNNKEL (reference sequence). The CDR3 bases are TGTGCCAGCAGCCAAGCAGCCCGAGGTGAGCAGTTCTTC. As protein: CASSQAARGEQFF.

This clonotype was observed a few times. The genes are TRBV4-1 and TRBJ2-7, with D perhaps TRBD2 (6 bases). CDR3 size: 13 residues. V was pared by 4 bases and J by 3 bases, with 10 bases between. CDR1 is MGHRA and CDR2 is YSYEKL in the germline V gene. The CDR3 sequence is CASSPGLYYEQYF. Written as DNA, the CDR3 is TGCGCCAGCAGCCCGGGACTTTACTACGAGCAGTACTTC.

The rearrangement links TRBV5-5 to TRBJ1-2, with D possibly being TRBD1 (6 bases). Germline CDR1 SGHKS, CDR2 YYEKEE (reference sequence). V dropped 0 bases and J dropped 4 bases, with 16 bases sitting between them. The CDR3 runs 16 residues. CDR3 sequence reads: CASSLDHRGLGYGYTF. The CDR3 nucleotides read TGTGCCAGCAGCTTGGATCATCGGGGGCTTGGCTATGGCTACACCTTC.

This clonotype occurred many times. This chain connects TRBV6-2 or TRBV6-3 to TRBJ2-7, with 10 bases lining up with TRBD1. J was trimmed by 3 bases and V by 2 bases; bases with no gene match: 7. Germline V lookup: CDR1 MNHEY, CDR2 SVGEGT. This CDR3 is 16 amino acids long. CDR3 sequence (DNA): TGTGCCAGCAGTTACGACGGGACAGGGGATTACTACGAGCAGTACTTC. Translating it yields CASSYDGTGDYYEQYF.

This clonotype has only a few counts. This chain uses TRBV7-6 with TRBJ2-5, with a tentative D call TRBD2 (6 bases). The germline gives CDR1 SGHVS, CDR2 FNYEAQ. V was shortened by 2 bases and J by 4 bases, with 14 bases between the two germline ends. This CDR3 spans 15 amino acids. The CDR3 here is CASSLPAEGRETQYF. The DNA for the CDR3 is TGTGCCAGCAGCTTACCCGCGGAGGGGAGAGAGACCCAGTACTTC. Complete variable domain (other parts from reference TRBV7-6 and TRBJ2-5): GAGVSQSPRYKVTKRGQDVALRCDPISGHVSLYWYRQALGQGPEFLTYFNYEAQQDKSGLPNDRFSAERPEGSISTLTIQRTEQRDSAMYRCASSLPAEGRETQYFGPGTRLLVL.

The chain combines TRBV20-1 with TRBJ1-5; D unresolved. CDR3 size: 13 residues. Germline CDR1 DFQATT, CDR2 SNEGSKA (reference sequence). With 1 base removed from V and 9 bases from J, the gap between germline ends came to 13 bases. Written as DNA, the CDR3 is TGCAGTGCTAGAGCGGACGGGCCATCGCCCCAGCATTTT. Translating it yields CSARADGPSPQHF.

The chain has TRBV30 and TRBJ2-7, with a weak D call TRBD2 (5 bases). There are 13 residues in the CDR3. The germline gives CDR1 GTSNPN, CDR2 SVGIG (reference sequence). V was trimmed by 1 base and J by 3 bases, leaving 10 bases between them. This chain's CDR3 is CAWSGVRGYEQYF. The DNA for the CDR3 is TGTGCCTGGAGTGGGGTTCGGGGCTACGAGCAGTACTTC.

This clonotype appeared a single time. The CDR3 is CATSGAGGSLYNEQFF. The CDR3 nucleotides read TGTGCCACCAGTGGGGCGGGAGGGTCCCTGTACAATGAGCAGTTCTTC. V gene TRBV24-1 combines with J gene TRBJ2-1, with 9 bases identical to TRBD2. CDR1 is KGHDR and CDR2 is SFDVKD in the germline V gene. J was trimmed by 4 bases and V by 5 bases; bases with no gene match: 8. The CDR3 is made up of 16 amino acids.

This clonotype has at least ten counts. The J gene is TRBJ1-1, the V gene TRBV5-1, with D maybe TRBD1 (5 bases). The CDR3 extends over 14 amino acids. V lost 0 bases and J lost 7, with 13 bases in between. Germline V CDR1 and CDR2: SGHRS, YFSETQ. Written as DNA, the CDR3 is TGCGCCAGCAGCTTGGAATGGGGGTGGAATGAAGCTTTCTTT. Residues: CASSLEWGWNEAFF.

The CDR3 region has the DNA TGCGCCAGCAGTATCCAGGCCTCCTACGAGCAGTACTTC. It encodes CASSIQASYEQYF. The V gene is TRBV5-1, the J gene TRBJ2-7, with D uncertain. Germline values: CDR1 SGHRS, CDR2 YFSETQ. CDR3 length equals 13 residues. The V end lost 5 bases, the J end lost 0 bases, and 9 bases lay between the germline ends. Supplemented by reference TRBV5-1 and TRBJ2-7, the full variable domain reads KAGVTQTPRYLIKTRGQQVTLSCSPISGHRSVSWYQQTPGQGLQFLFEYFSETQRNKGNFPGRFSGRQFSNSRSEMNVSTLELGDSALYLCASSIQASYEQYFGPGTRLTVT.

The V call is TRBV29-1, the J call TRBJ2-7; tentatively, D is TRBD1 (7 bases). Trimming left V 0 bases short and J 3 bases short, with 15 bases between. The CDR3 length is 15 residues. The V gene's germline CDR1 is SQVTM and CDR2 ANQGSEA. The CDR3 DNA reads TGCAGCGTTGAAGATCCTAGACAGGGACTCTACGAGCAGTACTTC. It translates to CSVEDPRQGLYEQYF.

The chain recombines TRBV7-9 with TRBJ1-2; D is undetermined. Trimming removed 5 bases from V and 4 bases from J, with 8 bases in between. Germline V gene sequence: CDR1 SEHNR, CDR2 FQNEAQ (reference sequence). The CDR3 totals 12 residues. The CDR3 nucleotides read TGTGCCAGCAGCCCCATCCCCTATGGCTACACCTTC. Translated, it gives CASSPIPYGYTF.